Listed here are 27 T cell receptor beta chains from one sample, sequenced in a study of T cells in Graves' hyperthyroidism and ophthalmopathy. What was amplified from RNA transcripts were TCR beta CDR3 regions. The TCR CDR3 first-round RT-PCR relied on the HTBI primer set. TCRdb fed the multiplex PCR reads into MiXCR, producing one record per CDR3 protein. The table includes fewer than 200,000 distinct CDR3 sequences, over 15% detected once. Sequencing input: blood. The receptor set was obtained from a woman aged 45-65 years with Graves' hyperthyroidism.

This clonotype was detected ten times or more. V usage is TRBV6-2 or TRBV6-3 and J usage is TRBJ1-2; D gene uncertain. Germline assignment: CDR1 MNHEY and CDR2 SVGEGT. CDR3 length: 13 amino acids. With 0 bases removed from V and 3 bases from J, the gap between germline ends came to 5 bases. CDR3 region: CASSYSAYYGYTF. The CDR3 DNA reads as TGTGCCAGCAGTTACTCGGCATACTATGGCTACACCTTC.

This clonotype was observed at least ten times. The J gene is TRBJ1-1, the V gene TRBV7-3; tentative D call: TRBD1 (6 bases). Germline V gene data show CDR1 as SGHTA and CDR2 as FQGTGA. V was cut by 3 bases and J by 0 bases, with 11 bases left in between. The CDR3 has 15 amino acids. The CDR3 here is CASSLGGPMNTEAFF. The CDR3 DNA reads TGTGCCAGCAGCTTGGGGGGGCCTATGAACACTGAAGCTTTCTTT.

At least ten counts were recorded for this clonotype. The chain couples TRBV7-2 to TRBJ1-4, with D possibly matching TRBD1 (6 bases). Per germline, CDR1 SGHTA and CDR2 FQGNSA. V lost 2 bases, J lost 3 bases, and 16 bases lay in between. The CDR3 contains 17 residues. The CDR3 loop is CASSLFSGAGANEKLFF. CDR3 DNA sequence: TGTGCCAGCAGCTTATTTTCGGGGGCAGGAGCTAATGAAAAACTGTTTTTT.

In its sample, this clonotype was seen many times. This chain joins TRBV19 and TRBJ1-2; a weak D match, TRBD1 (5 bases). This CDR3 contains 13 residues. V was cut by 4 bases and J by 5 bases, with 11 bases left in between. Germline V gene lookup returns CDR1 LNHDA and CDR2 SQIVND (reference sequence). The CDR3 loop reads CASSTGPLYGYTF. In DNA, the CDR3 is TGTGCCAGTAGTACGGGACCCCTATATGGCTACACCTTC.

This clonotype came up many times. The V call is TRBV5-1, the J call TRBJ2-1, with D possibly being TRBD1 or TRBD2 (5 bases each). The CDR3 sequence is 14 residues long. Looked up from germline, CDR1 is SGHRS and CDR2 is YFSETQ. Trimming stripped 0 bases from V and 10 bases from J, with 14 bases between. The CDR3: CASSLASGGREQFF. The CDR3 bases are TGCGCCAGCAGCTTGGCCTCTGGGGGTCGCGAGCAGTTCTTC.

This chain links TRBV29-1 with TRBJ2-7; D is possibly TRBD2 (5 bases). V dropped 0 bases and J dropped 3 bases, with 9 bases sitting between them. The CDR3 has 13 residues. CDR1 is SQVTM, CDR2 ANQGSEA, per germline. The CDR3 reads CSVEDSGGYEQYF. In nucleotides, the CDR3 is TGCAGCGTTGAAGACAGCGGAGGCTACGAGCAGTACTTC.

V is TRBV5-1 and J is TRBJ1-3; 8 positions match TRBD1. The germline V gene encodes CDR1 SGHRS and CDR2 YFSETQ. V shed 2 bases, J shed 0 bases, and the junction held 1 base outside the gene matches. This CDR3 spans 15 amino acids. The CDR3 is CASSFDRGSGNTIYF. For the CDR3, the DNA is TGCGCCAGCAGCTTCGACAGGGGCTCTGGAAACACCATATATTTT. Drawing the rest from reference TRBV5-1 and TRBJ1-3, the complete variable domain is KAGVTQTPRYLIKTRGQQVTLSCSPISGHRSVSWYQQTPGQGLQFLFEYFSETQRNKGNFPGRFSGRQFSNSRSEMNVSTLELGDSALYLCASSFDRGSGNTIYFGEGSWLTVV.

This clonotype was picked up many times. V and J are TRBV6-1 and TRBJ2-7; D call uncertain. The CDR3 is made up of 16 amino acids. Per the germline V gene, CDR1 is MNHNS and CDR2 is SASEGT. V lost 6 bases and J 4 bases, leaving 22 bases between the germline ends. This CDR3 is CASRTFLAGEVYEQYF. The CDR3 bases are TGTGCCAGCAGAACCTTCTTGGCTGGGGAAGTTTACGAGCAGTACTTC.

The V gene is TRBV28, the J gene TRBJ2-7; TRBD2 matches at 9 bases. The CDR3 loop spans 15 amino acids. V dropped 6 bases and J dropped 7; count of bases not matched to a gene: 13. CDR1 MDHEN and CDR2 SYDVKM come from the germline V gene. The CDR3 is CASRTPGLAAREQYF. The CDR3 nucleotides read TGTGCCAGCAGAACACCGGGACTAGCTGCGCGGGAGCAGTACTTC.

This clonotype was seen once. CDR3 region: CSAREQYNEQFF. CDR3 sequence (DNA): TGCAGTGCTAGAGAACAGTACAATGAGCAGTTCTTC. This sequence joins TRBV20-1 and TRBJ2-1, with no clear D. This CDR3 spans 12 amino acids. The V end lost 0 bases, the J end lost 4 bases, and 4 bases lay between the germline ends. CDR1 and CDR2 from the germline V gene are DFQATT and SNEGSKA (reference sequence).

This rearrangement joins TRBV10-1 to TRBJ2-1; possibly TRBD1 for D (5 bases). CDR3 size: 13 residues. Trimming took off 2 bases at V and 7 bases at J, with 9 bases between the two ends. CDR1 and CDR2 (germline): WNHNN, SYGVQD (reference sequence). DNA for the CDR3: TGCGCCAGCAGTGAGCCAGGACAAAATGAGCAGTTCTTC. Translation gives CASSEPGQNEQFF.

The rearrangement joins TRBV11-2 to TRBJ2-7, with 7 positions matching TRBD2. The CDR3 runs 14 residues. The germline CDR1 and CDR2 sequences are SGHAT and FQNNGV. V shed 6 bases and J 1 base; nucleotides not matched to a gene: 6. CDR3 DNA: TGTGCCAGCAGTAGCGGGCCCTTTTCCTACGAGCAGTACTTC. Encoded protein: CASSSGPFSYEQYF.

Many counts were recorded for this clonotype. The genes are TRBV19 and TRBJ1-1; D uncertain. Germline CDR1 reads LNHDA; CDR2 reads SQIVND (reference sequence). This CDR3 comprises 14 residues. Trimming left V 3 bases short and J 6 bases short, with 14 bases between. This CDR3 is CASSIRGDFPEAFF. CDR3 sequence (DNA): TGTGCCAGTAGTATCAGAGGAGATTTCCCTGAAGCTTTCTTT.

As to this clonotype: A much larger clone is a single base away; this may be a read error. This rearrangement joins TRBV18 to TRBJ1-5; weak D call: TRBD1 (6 bases). Germline V lookup: CDR1 KGHSH, CDR2 LQKENI. This CDR3 has 15 amino acids. CDR3 amino acids: CAISPVGGGNQPQHF. The CDR3 coding sequence is TGTGCCATCTCACCAGTAGGGGGTGGCAATCAGCCCCAGCATTTT.

This clonotype was counted many times. The chain uses TRBV20-1 and TRBJ1-6; D not resolved. The germline V and J ends were trimmed by 0 bases and 6 bases, with 15 bases remaining between them. Germline V gene data show CDR1 as DFQATT and CDR2 as SNEGSKA (reference sequence). There are 16 residues in the CDR3. The CDR3 sequence is CSARDYGPDRNSPLHF. Written as DNA, the CDR3 is TGCAGTGCTAGAGATTACGGGCCAGATCGTAATTCACCCCTCCACTTT.

This clonotype was seen many times. This chain connects TRBV6-1 to TRBJ1-5; maybe TRBD1 (6 bases). The CDR3 covers 14 residues. Germline assignment: CDR1 MNHNS and CDR2 SASEGT. V was pared by 7 bases and J by 0 bases, with 10 bases between. The CDR3 sequence: CASNSGDSNQPQHF. As DNA, the CDR3 is TGTGCCAGCAACTCAGGGGATAGCAATCAGCCCCAGCATTTT.

This clonotype has a single count. V usage is TRBV2 and J usage is TRBJ2-7; D perhaps matches TRBD1 (6 bases). The V end lost 6 bases, the J end lost 4 bases, and 19 bases lay between the germline ends. Germline loops: CDR1 SNHLY, CDR2 FYNNEI. The CDR3 consists of 15 residues. The chain's CDR3 is CASRQGIFGRYEQYF. The CDR3 DNA reads as TGTGCCAGCAGACAGGGAATCTTCGGCCGGTACGAGCAGTACTTC.

A word on this clonotype: One junction end disagrees with the germline gene, perhaps due to a read error. CDR3 DNA: TGCGTCAGCAGCCTTACAGGGGGGAATGAAAAACTGTTTTTT. Its protein product is CVSSLTGGNEKLFF. The chain couples TRBV5-1 to TRBJ1-4; TRBD1 aligns across 8 bases. The germline CDR1 and CDR2 sequences are SGHRS and YFSETQ. CDR3 length: 14 residues.

Here the CDR3 DNA reads TGTGCCAGCAGCTTTTCCCCCCTCCGGAAAACCAATGAGCAGTTCTTC. As protein: CASSFSPLRKTNEQFF. J is TRBJ2-1 and V is TRBV7-2; D call uncertain. Germline CDR1 SGHTA, CDR2 FQGNSA. The CDR3 totals 16 residues. Trimming pared 3 bases from V and 6 bases from J, leaving 18 bases between.

The table lists this clonotype with many counts. This rearrangement joins TRBV5-1 to TRBJ2-6; 8 nucleotides match TRBD1. This CDR3 has 19 amino acids. CDR1 SGHRS and CDR2 YFSETQ come from the germline V gene. Trimming removed 5 bases from V and 0 bases from J; junction bases left unmatched: 13. The CDR3 region has the DNA TGCGCCAGCAGTCCCATAGTGGTTGGACAGGGCTCTGGGGCCAACGTCCTGACTTTC. It specifies CASSPIVVGQGSGANVLTF.

This clonotype has ten or more counts. This chain connects TRBV25-1 to TRBJ2-2; 10 nucleotides agree with TRBD2. V trimming: 2 bases; J trimming: 4 bases; junction bases outside the gene matches: 4. Germline lookup yields CDR1 MGHDK and CDR2 SYGVNS. The length of the CDR3 is 16 residues. The CDR3 nucleotides are TGTGCCAGCAGTGAACCGAGCGGGGGGGCCACCGGGGAGCTGTTTTTT. This encodes CASSEPSGGATGELFF.

This clonotype was recorded at least ten times. The chain uses TRBV5-1 and TRBJ1-2, with D possibly TRBD1 on 5 matching bases. Trimming shortened V by 4 bases and J by 6 bases, and 16 bases separated the two germline ends. CDR1 and CDR2 from the germline V gene are SGHRS and YFSETQ. CDR3 size: 14 residues. CDR3 DNA sequence: TGCGCCAGCAGCGTGGGGGGGTTGGGCGATGGCTACACCTTC. This gives the protein CASSVGGLGDGYTF.

This clonotype was picked up many times. The genes are TRBV7-2 and TRBJ2-5; D remains unclear. The CDR3 totals 12 residues. The V gene lost 2 bases and the J gene lost 5 bases, with 6 bases spanning the gap. The germline V gene has CDR1 SGHTA and CDR2 FQGNSA. CDR3 nucleotide sequence: TGTGCCAGCAGCTTAAGAGCGGAGACCCAGTACTTC. Protein sequence: CASSLRAETQYF.

This clonotype was seen more than once but under ten times. The V gene is TRBV9, the J gene TRBJ1-6; D unclear. The CDR3 has 14 residues. Germline lookup yields CDR1 SGDLS and CDR2 YYNGEE. The ends were cut back, 1 base at V and 1 base at J, with 3 bases in the middle. CDR3 in DNA: TGTGCCAGCAGCGTACGATCCTATAATTCACCCCTCCACTTT. This encodes CASSVRSYNSPLHF.

This sequence joins TRBV20-1 and TRBJ1-1; D possibly corresponds to TRBD1 (5 bases). Trimming removed 4 bases at V and 3 bases at J, with 15 bases between. Germline CDR1 is DFQATT and CDR2 is SNEGSKA (reference sequence). This CDR3 is 14 amino acids long. Here the CDR3 DNA reads TGCAGTGCTAATGGGCTGCGGGGCCACACTGAAGCTTTCTTT. Its protein product is CSANGLRGHTEAFF.

This clonotype has a count of ten or more. The genes are TRBV7-6 and TRBJ2-5; D gene uncertain. The ends were cut back, 1 base at V and 1 base at J, with 13 bases in the middle. Germline V gives CDR1 SGHVS, CDR2 FNYEAQ. The CDR3 has 16 residues. DNA of the CDR3: TGTGCCAGCAGCTTAGGTTTGGCGATCCCCCAAGAGACCCAGTACTTC. Translation gives CASSLGLAIPQETQYF.

This clonotype was counted ten times or more. The chain is built from TRBV27 and TRBJ2-7; no firm D call. The CDR3 spans 13 residues. Per the germline V gene, CDR1 is MNHEY and CDR2 is SMNVEV (reference sequence). Trimming left V 3 bases short and J 1 base short, with 7 bases between. The chain's CDR3 is CASSLKRSYEQYF. CDR3 DNA sequence: TGTGCCAGCAGTTTGAAACGGTCCTACGAGCAGTACTTC.